The 30 T cell receptor beta chains given below trace back to one sample, sequenced in a study of neurological immune-mediated disorders (dated by TCRdb to about 2019). Library preparation employed 5' RACE. Sequencing relied on an Illumina HiSeq 2500. TCRdb took the public reads, trimmed them with fastp at Q25, ran MiXCR for clone calling and kept in-frame beta chains. Each entry merges the rows of one CDR3 protein and shows their most common DNA and genes. The sample profile shows tens of thousands of distinct CDR3 sequences; 15% of them were found once. The ten biggest clones cover 25% to 35% of the sample. Sample: PBMCs. The receptor source for this set is an older man in good health.

The sample holds many counts of this clonotype. The chain has TRBV12-3 or TRBV12-4 and TRBJ2-7; the D is unclear. V shed 1 base and J shed 7 bases, with 11 bases lying between them. CDR3 length equals 13 residues. As DNA, the CDR3 is TGTGCCAGCAGTTTAGTCCCGCAAGCTGAGCAGTACTTC. Translating gives CASSLVPQAEQYF.

This clonotype occurred many times. The chain employs TRBV20-1 and TRBJ1-2; a weak D match, TRBD1 (6 bases). The ends were cut back, 4 bases at V and 0 bases at J, with 15 bases in the middle. The germline V gene encodes CDR1 DFQATT and CDR2 SNEGSKA (reference sequence). The CDR3 is made up of 15 amino acids. The CDR3 is CSAIHTGPANYGYTF. In DNA form, the CDR3 reads TGCAGTGCTATTCATACAGGGCCCGCTAACTATGGCTACACCTTC.

This clonotype was seen repeatedly, ten times or more. J is TRBJ1-2 and V is TRBV20-1; D remains ambiguous. This CDR3 has 11 amino acids. CDR1 and CDR2 from the germline V gene are DFQATT and SNEGSKA (reference sequence). Trimming shortened V by 3 bases and J by 8 bases, and 10 bases separated the two germline ends. In DNA, the CDR3 is TGCAGTGCTAGTCGCGGGGAGGGCTACACCTTC. This encodes CSASRGEGYTF.

DNA for the CDR3: TGTGCCAGCAGCCAAGCTCAGTACGAGCAGTACTTC. As protein: CASSQAQYEQYF. The J gene is TRBJ2-7, the V gene TRBV3-1; D uncertain. The V end lost 1 base, the J end lost 4 bases, and 5 bases lay between the germline ends. Germline V CDR1 and CDR2: LGHDT, YNNKEL (reference sequence). The CDR3 sequence is 12 residues long.

This clonotype was recorded at least ten times. The chain joins TRBV7-2 to TRBJ2-5, with no clear D. Germline assignment: CDR1 SGHTA and CDR2 FQGNSA. Trimming shortened V by 5 bases and J by 8 bases, and 15 bases separated the two germline ends. The CDR3 runs 13 residues. Here the CDR3 DNA reads TGTGCCAGCAGCGATTATAGAGAGAGTACCCAGTACTTC. Amino acid sequence: CASSDYRESTQYF.

This clonotype was seen many times. The chain joins TRBV24-1 to TRBJ2-3; perhaps TRBD1 as D (6 bases). CDR3 length equals 15 residues. Germline-derived CDR1 and CDR2 are KGHDR and SFDVKD. The V gene lost 6 bases and the J gene lost 2 bases, with 14 bases spanning the gap. CDR3 in amino acids: CATSLQGRDTDTQYF. The CDR3 coding sequence is TGTGCCACCAGTTTACAGGGACGGGACACAGATACGCAGTATTTT.

This clonotype was recorded many times. The chain has TRBV7-3 and TRBJ2-1; D remains unclear. With 2 bases removed from V and 6 bases from J, the gap between germline ends came to 5 bases. The CDR3 consists of 12 residues. Germline-derived CDR1 and CDR2 are SGHTA and FQGTGA. The CDR3 is CASSLSFNEQFF. As DNA, the CDR3 is TGTGCCAGCAGCTTATCATTCAATGAGCAGTTCTTC.

The sample holds many counts of this clonotype. The chain carries TRBV6-5 and TRBJ1-4; D is ambiguous. V gave up 5 bases and J gave up 3 bases, with 16 bases separating them. Per germline, CDR1 MNHEY and CDR2 SVGAGI. The CDR3 is 16 amino acids. CDR3: CASSRQAGRSNEKLFF. CDR3 DNA: TGTGCCAGCAGTCGCCAAGCGGGCCGCTCTAATGAAAAACTGTTTTTT.

This clonotype has at least ten counts. CDR3 nucleotides: TGCAGTGCCCCCGACCTGGGCACAGATACGCAGTATTTT. Amino acid sequence: CSAPDLGTDTQYF. V usage is TRBV20-1 and J usage is TRBJ2-3; D gene uncertain. V lost 6 bases, J lost 1 base, and 11 bases lay in between. Germline values: CDR1 DFQATT, CDR2 SNEGSKA (reference sequence). This CDR3 comprises 13 residues.

This clonotype was counted once. This chain joins TRBV15 and TRBJ2-5; D not resolved. Per the germline V gene, CDR1 is LNHNV and CDR2 is YYDKDF (reference sequence). The V and J ends lost 7 bases and 3 bases respectively, with 15 bases between them. The CDR3 is 14 residues long. CDR3 protein: CATTSWITEETQYF. The CDR3 DNA is TGTGCCACCACGTCATGGATTACGGAAGAGACCCAGTACTTC.

At least ten counts were recorded for this clonotype. This chain connects TRBV5-1 to TRBJ1-2, with a tentative D call TRBD1 (6 bases). This CDR3 spans 13 amino acids. The germline gives CDR1 SGHRS, CDR2 YFSETQ. The V end lost 5 bases, the J end lost 6 bases, and 14 bases lay between the germline ends. The CDR3 spells CASRPQGEDGYTF. The CDR3 DNA sequence: TGCGCCAGCAGGCCACAGGGAGAAGATGGCTACACCTTC.

The sample holds many counts of this clonotype. The V gene is TRBV28, the J gene TRBJ2-7, with D unresolved. Germline CDR1 is MDHEN and CDR2 is SYDVKM. This CDR3 comprises 14 residues. The V and J ends lost 3 bases and 3 bases respectively, with 12 bases between them. This CDR3 is CASSFPELGYEQYF. CDR3 bases: TGTGCCAGCAGTTTCCCCGAATTAGGCTACGAGCAGTACTTC.

This clonotype was observed at least ten times. The J gene is TRBJ2-6, the V gene TRBV28; 12 bases are shared with TRBD2. The germline V gene encodes CDR1 MDHEN and CDR2 SYDVKM. CDR3 length: 17 residues. The CDR3, as DNA: TGTGCGAGCCGGGCTAGCGGGGGGGCTTCTGGGGCCAACGTCCTGACTTTC. Protein: CASRASGGASGANVLTF.

This clonotype was recorded many times. The rearrangement uses TRBV27 and TRBJ2-7; D remains ambiguous. Germline V gene sequence: CDR1 MNHEY, CDR2 SMNVEV (reference sequence). Trimming cost V 5 bases and J 0 bases, with 11 bases left between them. This CDR3 comprises 14 residues. CDR3 nucleotide sequence: TGTGCCAGCAGTGAAGACCCTAGCTCCTACGAGCAGTACTTC. It encodes CASSEDPSSYEQYF.

Many counts were recorded for this clonotype. The V call is TRBV7-2, the J call TRBJ2-3; D not resolved. The CDR3 length is 15 residues. CDR1 and CDR2 from the germline V gene are SGHTA and FQGNSA. Between the trimmed V and J ends, which lost 1 base and 3 bases, there was a span of 11 bases. CDR3 DNA: TGTGCCAGCAGCTTAGGTGGACGGAGAACAGATACGCAGTATTTT. Translating it yields CASSLGGRRTDTQYF. The variable domain in full, with the rest retrieved from reference TRBV7-2 and TRBJ2-3, is GAGVSQSPSNKVTEKGKDVELRCDPISGHTALYWYRQSLGQGLEFLIYFQGNSAPDKSGLPSDRFSAERTGGSVSTLTIQRTQQEDSAVYLCASSLGGRRTDTQYFGPGTRLTVL.

This clonotype was picked up many times. V and J are TRBV6-2 or TRBV6-3 and TRBJ2-7; 10 bases are shared with TRBD1. V was pared by 0 bases and J by 5 bases, with 22 bases of the junction left unmatched. The CDR3 is 21 residues long. Per the germline V gene, CDR1 is MNHEY and CDR2 is SVGEGT. CDR3 bases: TGTGCCAGCAGTTACTCCGCTACCGGGACAGGGGCTCCCGCAAGGAATAACGAGCAGTACTTC. This translates into CASSYSATGTGAPARNNEQYF.

The chain has TRBV11-3 and TRBJ2-3; a weak D match, TRBD1 (6 bases). The CDR3 length is 16 residues. Trimming shortened V by 4 bases and J by 6 bases, and 20 bases separated the two germline ends. Germline loops: CDR1 SGHNT, CDR2 YENEEA. CDR3 residues: CASSSRHGSDSDTQYF. CDR3 sequence (DNA): TGTGCCAGCAGCTCCCGTCATGGGTCGGACAGCGATACGCAGTATTTT.

The chain carries TRBV7-2 and TRBJ2-1, with a weak D call TRBD1 (5 bases). V dropped 0 bases and J dropped 7 bases, with 13 bases sitting between them. This CDR3 is built from 15 residues. Germline CDR1 and CDR2: SGHTA and FQGNSA. CDR3 residues: CASSLAVGRSNEQFF. CDR3 sequence (DNA): TGTGCCAGCAGCTTAGCGGTGGGGCGCTCAAATGAGCAGTTCTTC. Full variable domain (remainder filled in from reference TRBV7-2 and TRBJ2-1): GAGVSQSPSNKVTEKGKDVELRCDPISGHTALYWYRQSLGQGLEFLIYFQGNSAPDKSGLPSDRFSAERTGGSVSTLTIQRTQQEDSAVYLCASSLAVGRSNEQFFGPGTRLTVL.

V is TRBV6-1 and J is TRBJ1-1; a possible D gene is TRBD1 (5 bases). This CDR3 region has 12 residues. Trimming left V 9 bases short and J 6 bases short, with 14 bases between. Germline-derived CDR1 and CDR2 are MNHNS and SASEGT. The CDR3 sequence: CARSPGAPEAFF. CDR3 nucleotide sequence: TGTGCCAGAAGTCCCGGGGCGCCTGAAGCTTTCTTT.

The chain employs TRBV28 and TRBJ2-7, with 7 nucleotides matching TRBD1. Trimming took 2 bases from V and 4 from J; bases not matched to a gene: 17. Germline values: CDR1 MDHEN, CDR2 SYDVKM. CDR3 length equals 18 residues. Here the CDR3 reads CASSLIMVQGRKGYEQYF. CDR3 nucleotides: TGTGCCAGCAGTTTAATAATGGTACAGGGGCGAAAGGGATACGAGCAGTACTTC. The full variable domain, completed using reference TRBV28 and TRBJ2-7, is DVKVTQSSRYLVKRTGEKVFLECVQDMDHENMFWYRQDPGLGLRLIYFSYDVKMKEKGDIPEGYSVSREKKERFSLILESASTNQTSMYLCASSLIMVQGRKGYEQYFGPGTRLTVT.

As concerns this clonotype: One end of the junction does not line up with germline, which may come from a read error. The V gene is TRBV7-2, the J gene TRBJ2-7; D is ambiguous. The CDR3 consists of 14 residues. The germline gives CDR1 SGHTA, CDR2 FQGNSA. CDR3 nucleotides: TGTGCCAGCAGCCCCCACCACATCTCCTACAAGCAGTACTTC. Translation: CASSPHHISYKQYF.

By share, this clonotype counts as medium-sized (0.01 to 0.1%). CDR3 nucleotides: TGCGCCAGCAGCTCGGCAGGGGGCTACAATGAGCAGTTCTTC. Amino acids: CASSSAGGYNEQFF. The rearrangement joins TRBV5-1 to TRBJ2-1; 7 bases align to TRBD1. Trimming took 3 bases from V and 3 from J; bases not matched to a gene: 3. There are 14 residues in the CDR3. Per germline, CDR1 SGHRS and CDR2 YFSETQ.

In this sample, this clonotype turned up many times. The chain joins TRBV5-1 to TRBJ2-1; no clear D gene. Germline V lookup: CDR1 SGHRS, CDR2 YFSETQ. Between the trimmed V and J ends, which lost 4 bases and 6 bases, there was a span of 11 bases. The CDR3 extends over 13 amino acids. The CDR3 loop is CASSTGLTNEQFF. The CDR3 nucleotides are TGCGCCAGCAGCACGGGCCTTACCAATGAGCAGTTCTTC.

Many counts were recorded for this clonotype. The chain joins TRBV4-3 to TRBJ2-2; D possibly corresponds to TRBD2 (5 bases). V was trimmed by 0 bases and J by 4 bases, leaving 9 bases between them. The CDR3 length is 15 residues. Germline assignment: CDR1 LGHNA and CDR2 YSLEER. Written as DNA, the CDR3 is TGCGCCAGCAGCCAAGAACGGGGTAGCACCGGGGAGCTGTTTTTT. This sequence encodes CASSQERGSTGELFF.

Many counts were recorded for this clonotype. The J gene is TRBJ1-1, the V gene TRBV5-1, with D possibly TRBD1 on 5 matching bases. Per germline, CDR1 SGHRS and CDR2 YFSETQ. There are 14 residues in the CDR3. V lost 2 bases to trimming and J lost 4 bases, with 12 bases between them. CDR3 DNA sequence: TGCGCCAGCAGCTTATCAGGGCAGGGCACTGAAGCTTTCTTT. Its translation: CASSLSGQGTEAFF.

This clonotype has a count of ten or more. The V call is TRBV11-3, the J call TRBJ2-1; the D is unclear. V dropped 6 bases and J dropped 0 bases, with 12 bases sitting between them. This CDR3 spans 15 amino acids. CDR1 is SGHNT, CDR2 YENEEA, per germline. CDR3 protein: CASSDRVASYNEQFF. CDR3 DNA: TGTGCCAGCAGTGATAGGGTGGCCTCCTACAATGAGCAGTTCTTC.

This clonotype was picked up many times. The genes are TRBV18 and TRBJ1-5, with a weak D call TRBD1 (5 bases). Germline CDR1 and CDR2: KGHSH and LQKENI. This CDR3 is built from 15 residues. Trimming pared 4 bases from V and 4 bases from J, leaving 14 bases between. The CDR3 sequence is CASSRSGLINQPQHF. CDR3 DNA: TGTGCCAGCTCACGCTCGGGACTGATTAATCAGCCCCAGCATTTT.

Ten or more counts support this clonotype. This chain links TRBV6-2 or TRBV6-3 with TRBJ1-2, with D possibly being TRBD1 (5 bases). Trimming took 7 bases from V and 5 from J, leaving 11 bases between them. The CDR3 has 12 residues. Germline lookup yields CDR1 MNHEY and CDR2 SVGEGT. The chain's CDR3 is CASTRGGYGYTF. The CDR3 DNA is TGTGCCAGCACGAGGGGAGGTTATGGCTACACCTTC.

About this clonotype itself: Relative to the germline gene, one junction end is altered; a read error may explain this. This chain joins TRBV5-1 and TRBJ2-7; D might be TRBD1 (5 bases). Germline V gene sequence: CDR1 SGHRS, CDR2 YFSETQ. CDR3 length equals 15 residues. The CDR3: CASSLVETWGDEQYF. In DNA form, the CDR3 reads TGCGCCAGCAGTTTGGTGGAGACATGGGGCGACGAGCAGTACTTC.

At least ten counts were recorded for this clonotype. The chain links TRBV29-1 to TRBJ1-6; no reliable D call. There are 13 residues in the CDR3. The germline V and J ends were trimmed by 4 bases and 7 bases, with 11 bases remaining between them. Germline assignment: CDR1 SQVTM and CDR2 ANQGSEA. The CDR3, as DNA: TGCAGCGTTGCGGTGGCGGACAATTCACCCCTCCACTTT. Its translation is CSVAVADNSPLHF. Full variable domain (outside the CDR3, taken from reference TRBV29-1 and TRBJ1-6): SAVISQKPSRDICQRGTSLTIQCQVDSQVTMMFWYRQQPGQSLTLIATANQGSEATYESGFVIDKFPISRPNLTFSTLTVSNMSPEDSSIYLCSVAVADNSPLHFGNGTRLTVT.